This paragraph reports one T cell receptor beta chain. Its matching antigen is unknown. The data belong to a study of T cell repertoires in cytomegalovirus infection. Turning to the study itself: HLA-B-restricted CMV epitopes that are well studied, plus recently identified HLA-C-restricted ones, were used by the study. Matching HLA type, along with CMV infection, was indicated by public TCR beta signatures. The study, taken as a whole, reports: Adding up the frequency of public TCR beta families identified people who carried CMV plus the relevant HLA. HLA-C-restricted CMV clonotypes gave the most frequent clonotype in two of eight donors.

The CDR3 sequence is 14 residues long. Trimming cost V 0 bases and J 5 bases; bases outside gene matches: 3. Germline CDR1 is SGDLS and CDR2 is YYNGEE. TCRdb re-derived calls from the reads in MiXCR, one entry per CDR3 protein. The table has roughly 920,000 distinct CDR3 sequences, roughly 30% seen once; the top ten hold over 12%. Specimen: cultured CD8+ T cells from PBMCs, collected from culture after CMV antigen stimulation. This sequence joins TRBV9 and TRBJ2-3; 7 nucleotides line up with TRBD2. The receptor was derived from a human donor in good health (CMV status not recorded). Some clones in this sample may be carry-over from other donors' samples. The CDR3 here is CASSVAAGQDTQYF. The CDR3 region has the DNA TGTGCCAGCAGCGTAGCAGCGGGGCAAGATACGCAGTATTTT.